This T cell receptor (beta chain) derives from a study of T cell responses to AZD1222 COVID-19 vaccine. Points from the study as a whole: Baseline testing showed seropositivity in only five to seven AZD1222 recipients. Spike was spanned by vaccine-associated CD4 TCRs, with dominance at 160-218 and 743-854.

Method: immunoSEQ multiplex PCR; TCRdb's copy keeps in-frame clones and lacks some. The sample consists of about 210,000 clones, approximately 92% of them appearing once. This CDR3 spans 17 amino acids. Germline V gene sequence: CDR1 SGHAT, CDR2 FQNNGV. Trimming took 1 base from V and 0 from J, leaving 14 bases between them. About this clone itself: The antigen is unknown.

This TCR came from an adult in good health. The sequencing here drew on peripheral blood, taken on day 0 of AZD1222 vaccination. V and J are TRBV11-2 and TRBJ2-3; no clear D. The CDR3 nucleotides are TGTGCCAGCAGCTTAGGTCCTGGGGAACGAAGCACAGATACGCAGTATTTT. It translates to CASSLGPGERSTDTQYF.